This T cell receptor beta chain was sequenced in a study of T cells in narcolepsy. Background on the study: Enrolled donors included narcolepsy type 1 or type 2 patients and healthy controls.

General study points: Same-patient CSF and blood CD4+ T cell clonotypes included HCRT-specific and TRIB2-specific autoreactive ones. Autoreactive clonotypes reportedly recurred in blood of same and different patients, not controls.

Germline CDR1 SGHTS, CDR2 YDEGEE. The ends were cut back, 1 base at V and 8 bases at J, with 9 bases in the middle. This CDR3 is built from 12 residues. Worth noting for this clone: The antigen is not known.

The data were produced by immunoSEQ multiplex PCR, yet TCRdb's version contains in-frame clones alone and is incomplete. The repertoire holds 30,000 to 45,000 clones, with under 85% as singletons. Specimen: CD45RA- memory CD4+ T cells from PBMCs. The chain has TRBV5-8 and TRBJ1-2, with no clear D. The TCR comes from a human donor with narcolepsy. For the CDR3, the DNA is TGTGCCAGCAGCTTGTCCAGTTTCGGCTACACCTTC. Translated: CASSLSSFGYTF. The variable domain in full, with the rest retrieved from reference TRBV5-8 and TRBJ1-2, is EAGVTQSPTHLIKTRGQQATLRCSPISGHTSVYWYQQALGLGLQFLLWYDEGEERNRGNFPPRFSGRQFPNYSSELNVNALELEDSALYLCASSLSSFGYTFGSGTRLTVV.